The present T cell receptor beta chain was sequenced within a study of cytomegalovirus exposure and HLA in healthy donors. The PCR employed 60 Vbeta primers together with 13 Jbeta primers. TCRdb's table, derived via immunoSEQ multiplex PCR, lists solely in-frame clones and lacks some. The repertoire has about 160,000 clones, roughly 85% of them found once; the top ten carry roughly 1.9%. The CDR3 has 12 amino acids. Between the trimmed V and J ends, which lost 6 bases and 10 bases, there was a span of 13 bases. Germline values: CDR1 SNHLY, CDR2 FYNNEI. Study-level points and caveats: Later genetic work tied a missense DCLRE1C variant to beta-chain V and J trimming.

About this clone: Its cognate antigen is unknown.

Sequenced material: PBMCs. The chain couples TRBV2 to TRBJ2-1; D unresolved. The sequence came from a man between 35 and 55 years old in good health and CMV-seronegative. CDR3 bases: TGTGCCAGCAGGGGTGCGGCGGCCGAGCAGTTCTTC. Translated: CASRGAAAEQFF. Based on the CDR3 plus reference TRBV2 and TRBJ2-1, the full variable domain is EPEVTQTPSHQVTQMGQEVILRCVPISNHLYFYWYRQILGQKVEFLVSFYNNEISEKSEIFDDQFSVERPDGSNFTLKIRSTKLEDSAMYFCASRGAAAEQFFGPGTRLTVL.